This T cell receptor beta chain was documented in a study of blood T cell repertoires in COVID-19. The germline gives CDR1 KGHSH, CDR2 LQKENI. The V end was cut by 2 bases, the J end by 0 bases, with 8 bases between. This CDR3 spans 14 amino acids. The table came from immunoSEQ multiplex PCR; TCRdb's copy has only in-frame clones and leaves some out. The repertoire consists of 200,000 to 250,000 clones, with about four fifths occurring once and the leading ten covering approximately 7.5%. This receptor was obtained from an elderly woman with COVID-19, enrolled during active disease. The specimen was peripheral blood. The chain employs TRBV18 and TRBJ2-7, with unresolved D. CDR3 sequence reads: CASSPGQVSYEQYF. The CDR3 bases are TGTGCCAGCTCACCAGGGCAGGTCTCCTACGAGCAGTACTTC.